This TCR beta chain is drawn from a study of graft-versus-host responses after intestinal transplantation. Study-wide findings and caveats: When patients had graft-donor T cell macrochimerism, their allografts held high graft-versus-host to host-versus-graft clonal ratios.

Here immunoSEQ multiplex PCR was the method, and the copy in TCRdb shows in-frame clones only, minus some. The table records tens of thousands of clones, about 88% of them present only once. As concerns this clone: Its antigen is undetermined.

The CDR3 extends over 15 amino acids. The sample here was unstimulated CD4+ T cells sorted from spleen or lymph node cells, taken before transplant. This receptor was obtained from a human donor who was the organ donor for an intestinal transplant. The V and J genes are TRBV21-1 and TRBJ1-2; TRBD1, the table's D call, was not compared with the DNA. TRBV21-1 is described as a pseudogene. CDR3: CASSQKTGGHYGYTF. The CDR3 DNA is TGTGCCAGCAGCCAAAAGACAGGGGGACACTATGGCTACACCTTC.